This passage covers 5 T cell receptor beta chains from one sample sequenced in a study of PD-L1 blockade in urothelial cancer. The repertoire was sequenced with immunoSEQ multiplex PCR; TCRdb's copy has only in-frame clones and lacks some. The sample yields approximately 110,000 clones, about 85% seen once. Sequenced material: PBMCs, taken around atezolizumab (anti-PD-L1) treatment. These receptors were collected from a man aged 45-65 years with urothelial cancer.

This sequence joins TRBV5-1 and TRBJ2-3, with 9 nucleotides matching TRBD2. Unmatched junction bases numbered 15, after V lost 4 bases and J lost 6 bases. The CDR3 is 17 residues long. Germline V gives CDR1 SGHRS, CDR2 YFSETQ. The CDR3 region is CASSPNRSSGAWDTQYF. CDR3 nucleotide sequence: TGCGCCAGCAGCCCCAATCGGTCTAGCGGGGCCTGGGATACGCAGTATTTT.

The J gene is TRBJ2-3, the V gene TRBV4-1, with 7 bases identical to TRBD2. The CDR3 contains 15 residues. V was clipped by 6 bases and J by 6 bases; unmatched bases: 12. From germline, CDR1 is MGHRA and CDR2 YSYEKL. CDR3 amino acids: CASSLTSAEGDTQYF. CDR3 DNA: TGCGCCAGCAGTCTTACTAGCGCGGAGGGGGATACGCAGTATTTT.

The rearrangement joins TRBV7-8 to TRBJ1-1; no clear D gene. The CDR3 sequence is 14 residues long. Trimming took off 1 base at V and 4 bases at J, with 10 bases between the two ends. The germline V gene encodes CDR1 SGHVS and CDR2 FQNEAQ. The CDR3 sequence: CASSLGGNPTEAFF. CDR3 sequence (DNA): TGTGCCAGCAGCTTAGGCGGGAACCCCACTGAAGCTTTCTTT.

The J gene is TRBJ2-1, the V gene TRBV5-1, with D possibly TRBD2 on 5 matching bases. Per the germline V gene, CDR1 is SGHRS and CDR2 is YFSETQ. This CDR3 region has 14 residues. V lost 4 bases and J lost 4, with 12 bases in between. CDR3 in amino acids: CASSTDGVYNEQFF. CDR3 sequence (DNA): TGCGCCAGCAGCACGGACGGGGTGTACAATGAGCAGTTCTTC.

The genes are TRBV7-8 and TRBJ2-5, with 7 bases identical to TRBD1. Germline V CDR1 and CDR2: SGHVS, FQNEAQ. This CDR3 is 14 amino acids long. V lost 5 bases to trimming and J lost 8 bases; unmatched junction nucleotides: 11. The CDR3: CASSPAGTAITQYF. CDR3 DNA: TGTGCCAGCAGCCCGGCCGGGACAGCCATAACCCAGTACTTC. Drawing the rest from reference TRBV7-8 and TRBJ2-5, the complete variable domain is GAGVSQSPRYKVAKRGQDVALRCDPISGHVSLFWYQQALGQGPEFLTYFQNEAQLDKSGLPSDRFFAERPEGSVSTLKIQRTQQEDSAVYLCASSPAGTAITQYFGPGTRLLVL.